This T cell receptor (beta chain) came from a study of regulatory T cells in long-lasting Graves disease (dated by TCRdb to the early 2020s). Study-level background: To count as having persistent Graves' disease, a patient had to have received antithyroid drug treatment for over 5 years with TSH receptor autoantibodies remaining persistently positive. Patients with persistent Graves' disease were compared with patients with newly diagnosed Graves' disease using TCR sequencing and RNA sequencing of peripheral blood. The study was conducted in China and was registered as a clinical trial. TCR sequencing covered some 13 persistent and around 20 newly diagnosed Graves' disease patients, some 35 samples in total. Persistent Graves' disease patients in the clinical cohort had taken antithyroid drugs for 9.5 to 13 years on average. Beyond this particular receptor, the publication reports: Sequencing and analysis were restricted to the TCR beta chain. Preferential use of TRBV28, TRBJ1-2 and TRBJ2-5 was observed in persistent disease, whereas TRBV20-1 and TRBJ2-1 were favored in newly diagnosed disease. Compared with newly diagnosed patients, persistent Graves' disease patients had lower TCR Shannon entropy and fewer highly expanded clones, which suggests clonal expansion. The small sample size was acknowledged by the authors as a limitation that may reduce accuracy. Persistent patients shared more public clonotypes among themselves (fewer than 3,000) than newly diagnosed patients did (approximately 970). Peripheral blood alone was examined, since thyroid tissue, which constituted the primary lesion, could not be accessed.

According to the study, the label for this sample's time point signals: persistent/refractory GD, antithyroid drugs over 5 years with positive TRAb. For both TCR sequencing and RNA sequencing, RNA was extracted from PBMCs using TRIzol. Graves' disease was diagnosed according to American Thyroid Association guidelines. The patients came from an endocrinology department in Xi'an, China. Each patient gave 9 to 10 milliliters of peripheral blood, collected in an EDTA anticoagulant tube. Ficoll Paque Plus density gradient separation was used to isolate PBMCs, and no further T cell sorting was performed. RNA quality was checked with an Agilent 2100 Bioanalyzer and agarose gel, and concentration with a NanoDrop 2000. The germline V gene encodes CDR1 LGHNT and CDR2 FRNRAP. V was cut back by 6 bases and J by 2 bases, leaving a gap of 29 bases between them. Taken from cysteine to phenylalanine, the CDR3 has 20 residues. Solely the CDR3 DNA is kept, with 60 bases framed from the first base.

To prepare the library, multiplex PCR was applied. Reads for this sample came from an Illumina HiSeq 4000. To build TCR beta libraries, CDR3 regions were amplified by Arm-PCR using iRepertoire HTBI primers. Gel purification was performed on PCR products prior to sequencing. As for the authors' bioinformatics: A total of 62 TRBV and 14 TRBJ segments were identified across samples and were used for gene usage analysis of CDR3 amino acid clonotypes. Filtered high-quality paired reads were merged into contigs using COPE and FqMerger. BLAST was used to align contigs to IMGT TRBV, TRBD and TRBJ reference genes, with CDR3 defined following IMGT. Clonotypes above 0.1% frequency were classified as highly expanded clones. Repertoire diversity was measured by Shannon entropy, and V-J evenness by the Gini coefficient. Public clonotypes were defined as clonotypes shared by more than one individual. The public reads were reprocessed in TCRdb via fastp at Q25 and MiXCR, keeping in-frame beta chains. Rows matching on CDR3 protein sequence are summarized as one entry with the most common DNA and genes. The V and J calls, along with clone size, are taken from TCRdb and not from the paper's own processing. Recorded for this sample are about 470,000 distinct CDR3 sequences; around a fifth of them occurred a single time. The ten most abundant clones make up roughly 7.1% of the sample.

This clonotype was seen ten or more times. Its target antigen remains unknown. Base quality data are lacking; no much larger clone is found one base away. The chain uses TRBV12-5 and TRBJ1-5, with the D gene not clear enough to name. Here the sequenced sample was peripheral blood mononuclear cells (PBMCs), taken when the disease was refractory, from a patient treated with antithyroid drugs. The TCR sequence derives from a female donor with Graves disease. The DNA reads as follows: TGTGCTAGTGGCACCAATATGCGGACCGGATGGCCACCGGGCAATCAGCCCCAGCATTTT. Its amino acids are CASGTNMRTGWPPGNQPQHF.